This TCR beta chain was sequenced for a study of T cells after yellow fever vaccination. Study details: Where fractions had low cell numbers, libraries were prepared from them with the SMART-Seq v4 Ultra Low Input RNA kit. Whole-study results and caveats: Clonotypes found in both CD4 and CD8 compartments made up a small share. The secondary response showed a weaker magnitude and a faster peak, day 5 versus 15.

Germline V gene lookup returns CDR1 DFQATT and CDR2 SNEGSKA (reference sequence). The V gene lost 3 bases and the J gene lost 9 bases, with 27 bases spanning the gap. The CDR3 contains 17 residues. This clonotype was counted ten times or more. Its matching antigen is unknown. TCRdb passed the 5' RACE reads through MiXCR, listing each CDR3 protein once. This sample has 250,000 or so distinct CDR3 sequences, with about 3.5% found just once. This material consisted of PBMCs, taken 15 days after the yellow fever booster vaccination. The chain couples TRBV20-1 to TRBJ2-1; D is possibly TRBD1 (6 bases). The receptor's source is a man aged 18 to 29 who received the YFV17D yellow fever vaccine. In nucleotides, the CDR3 is TGCAGTGCTAGGATACCCGCCCGGCAGGGGCTTATTCGTGAGCAGTTCTTC. This translates into CSARIPARQGLIREQFF.